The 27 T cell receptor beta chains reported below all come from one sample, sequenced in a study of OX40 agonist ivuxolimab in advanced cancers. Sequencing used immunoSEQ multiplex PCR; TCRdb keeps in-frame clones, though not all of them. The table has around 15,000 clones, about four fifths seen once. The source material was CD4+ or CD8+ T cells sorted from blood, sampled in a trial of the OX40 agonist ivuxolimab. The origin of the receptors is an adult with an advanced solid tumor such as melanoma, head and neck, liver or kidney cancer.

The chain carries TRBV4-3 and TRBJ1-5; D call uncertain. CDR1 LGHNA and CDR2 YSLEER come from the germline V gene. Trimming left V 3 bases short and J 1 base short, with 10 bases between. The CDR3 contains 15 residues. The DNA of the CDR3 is TGCGCCAGCAGCCAGGCGTATTTGAGCAATCAGCCCCAGCATTTT. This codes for CASSQAYLSNQPQHF.

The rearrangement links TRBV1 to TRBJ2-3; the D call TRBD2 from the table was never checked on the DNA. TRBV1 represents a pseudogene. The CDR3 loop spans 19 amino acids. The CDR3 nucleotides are TGCACCAGCAGCCAAGAAAGCGGGAACGAGCGGGAGGGCGCGAATACGCAGTATTTT. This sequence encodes CTSSQESGNEREGANTQYF.

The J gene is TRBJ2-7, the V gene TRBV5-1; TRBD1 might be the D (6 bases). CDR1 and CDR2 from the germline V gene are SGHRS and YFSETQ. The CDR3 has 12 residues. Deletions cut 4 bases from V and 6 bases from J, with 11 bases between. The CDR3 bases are TGCGCCAGCAGCGTGCCAGGGGTCGAGCAGTACTTC. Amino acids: CASSVPGVEQYF.

CDR3 sequence: CASSLGSGYEQYF. CDR3 DNA sequence: TGTGCCAGCAGCTTGGGGTCGGGCTACGAGCAGTACTTC. The chain links TRBV5-6 to TRBJ2-7, with D hard to call. V was trimmed by 0 bases and J by 3 bases, leaving 7 bases between them. Germline values: CDR1 SGHDT, CDR2 YYEEEE. The length of the CDR3 is 13 residues.

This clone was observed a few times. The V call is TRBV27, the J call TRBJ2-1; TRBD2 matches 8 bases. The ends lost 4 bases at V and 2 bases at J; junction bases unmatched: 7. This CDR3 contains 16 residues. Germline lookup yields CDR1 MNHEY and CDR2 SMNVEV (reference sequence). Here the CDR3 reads CASSSTSGPAYNEQFF. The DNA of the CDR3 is TGTGCCAGCAGTTCCACTAGCGGACCCGCCTACAATGAGCAGTTCTTC.

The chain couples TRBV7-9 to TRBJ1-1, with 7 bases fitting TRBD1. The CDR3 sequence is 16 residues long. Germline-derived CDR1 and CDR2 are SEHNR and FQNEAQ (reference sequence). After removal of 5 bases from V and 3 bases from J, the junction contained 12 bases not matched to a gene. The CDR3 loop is CASSHRRGAEDTEAFF. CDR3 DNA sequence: TGTGCCAGCAGCCACCGCAGGGGGGCGGAAGACACTGAAGCTTTCTTT.

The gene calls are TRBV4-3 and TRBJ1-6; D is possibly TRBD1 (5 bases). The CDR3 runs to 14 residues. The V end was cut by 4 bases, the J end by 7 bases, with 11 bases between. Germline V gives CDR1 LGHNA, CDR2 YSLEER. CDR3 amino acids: CASSRGTGNSPLHF. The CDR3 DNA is TGCGCCAGCAGCCGTGGGACCGGGAATTCACCCCTCCACTTT.

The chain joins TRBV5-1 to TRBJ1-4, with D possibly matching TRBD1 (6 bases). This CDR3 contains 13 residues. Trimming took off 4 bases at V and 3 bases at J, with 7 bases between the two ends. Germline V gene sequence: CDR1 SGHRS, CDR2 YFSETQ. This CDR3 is CASSRTANEKLFF. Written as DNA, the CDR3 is TGCGCCAGCAGCCGGACAGCTAATGAAAAACTGTTTTTT.

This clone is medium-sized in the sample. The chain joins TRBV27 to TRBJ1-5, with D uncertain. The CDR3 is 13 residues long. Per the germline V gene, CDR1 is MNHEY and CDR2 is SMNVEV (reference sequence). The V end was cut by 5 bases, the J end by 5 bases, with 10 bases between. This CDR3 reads CASSPDGHQPQHF. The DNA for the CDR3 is TGTGCCAGCAGTCCGGACGGACATCAGCCCCAGCATTTT.

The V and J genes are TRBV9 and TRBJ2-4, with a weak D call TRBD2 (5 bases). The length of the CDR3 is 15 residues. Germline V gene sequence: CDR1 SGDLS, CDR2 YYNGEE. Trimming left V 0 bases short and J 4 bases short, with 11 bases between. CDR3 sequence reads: CASSVEERTKNIQYF. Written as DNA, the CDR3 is TGTGCCAGCAGCGTAGAGGAGCGGACGAAAAACATTCAGTACTTC.

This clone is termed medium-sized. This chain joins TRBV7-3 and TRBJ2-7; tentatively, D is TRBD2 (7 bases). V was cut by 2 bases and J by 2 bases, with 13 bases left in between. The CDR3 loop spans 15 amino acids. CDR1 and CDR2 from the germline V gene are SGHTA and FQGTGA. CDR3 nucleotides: TGTGCCAGCAGCTTAGAGGTCGGGGGGCCCTACGAGCAGTACTTC. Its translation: CASSLEVGGPYEQYF. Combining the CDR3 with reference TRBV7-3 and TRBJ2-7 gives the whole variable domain GAGVSQTPSNKVTEKGKYVELRCDPISGHTALYWYRQSLGQGPEFLIYFQGTGAADDSGLPNDRFFAVRPEGSVSTLKIQRTERGDSAVYLCASSLEVGGPYEQYFGPGTRLTVT.

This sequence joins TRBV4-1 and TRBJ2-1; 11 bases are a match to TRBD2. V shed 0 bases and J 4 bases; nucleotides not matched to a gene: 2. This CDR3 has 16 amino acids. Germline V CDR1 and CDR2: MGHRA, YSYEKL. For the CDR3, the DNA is TGCGCCAGCAGCCAAGATGGGACTAGCGGTTACAATGAGCAGTTCTTC. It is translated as CASSQDGTSGYNEQFF.

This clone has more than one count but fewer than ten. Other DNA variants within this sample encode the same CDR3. Here the CDR3 DNA reads TGTGCCAGCAGTGAAACTCCAGGGGGGTCCTACAATGAGCAGTTCTTC. It yields the protein CASSETPGGSYNEQFF. The chain joins TRBV2 to TRBJ2-1; D perhaps matches TRBD1 (7 bases). The CDR3 has 16 amino acids. Trimming removed 2 bases from V and 1 base from J, with 12 bases in between. CDR1 is SNHLY, CDR2 FYNNEI, per germline.

CDR3 DNA sequence: TGTGCCAGCTCTATGGGGACAGCCTACAATGAGCAGTTCTTC. It yields the protein CASSMGTAYNEQFF. This sequence joins TRBV27 and TRBJ2-1, with 7 bases identical to TRBD1. From germline, CDR1 is MNHEY and CDR2 SMNVEV (reference sequence). The CDR3 spans 14 residues. The V and J ends lost 8 bases and 2 bases, in that order; junction bases with no gene match: 6.

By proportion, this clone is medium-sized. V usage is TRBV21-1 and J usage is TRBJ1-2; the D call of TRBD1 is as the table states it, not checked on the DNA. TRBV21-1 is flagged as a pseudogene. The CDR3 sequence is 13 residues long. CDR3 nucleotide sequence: TGTGCCAGCAGCAAAGGGGGCAGCTATGGCTACACCTTC. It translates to CASSKGGSYGYTF.

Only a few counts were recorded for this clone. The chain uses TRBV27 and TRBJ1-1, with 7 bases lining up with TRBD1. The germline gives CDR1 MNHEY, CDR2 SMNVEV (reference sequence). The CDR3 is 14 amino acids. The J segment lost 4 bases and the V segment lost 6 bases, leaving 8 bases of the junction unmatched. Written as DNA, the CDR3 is TGTGCCAGCAGGATAGGGGGCGGTGGCACTGAAGCTTTCTTT. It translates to CASRIGGGGTEAFF.

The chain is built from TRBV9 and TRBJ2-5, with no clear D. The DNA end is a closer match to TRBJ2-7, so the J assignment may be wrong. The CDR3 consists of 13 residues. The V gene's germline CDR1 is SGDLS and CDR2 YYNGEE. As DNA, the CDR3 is TGTGCCAGCAGCGAGACGCCTACCTACGAGCAGTACTTC. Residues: CASSETPTYEQYF.

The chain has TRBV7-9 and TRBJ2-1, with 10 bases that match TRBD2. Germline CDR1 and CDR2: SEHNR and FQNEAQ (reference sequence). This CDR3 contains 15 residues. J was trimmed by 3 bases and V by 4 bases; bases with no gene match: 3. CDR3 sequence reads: CASSSGTSVYNEQFF. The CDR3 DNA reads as TGTGCCAGCAGCTCGGGGACTAGCGTCTACAATGAGCAGTTCTTC.

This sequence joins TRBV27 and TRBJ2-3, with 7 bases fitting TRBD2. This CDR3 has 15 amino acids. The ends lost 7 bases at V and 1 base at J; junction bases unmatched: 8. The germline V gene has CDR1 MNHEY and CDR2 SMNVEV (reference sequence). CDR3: CASTHLGLGTDTQYF. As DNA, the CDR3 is TGTGCCAGCACTCATCTCGGACTAGGCACAGATACGCAGTATTTT.

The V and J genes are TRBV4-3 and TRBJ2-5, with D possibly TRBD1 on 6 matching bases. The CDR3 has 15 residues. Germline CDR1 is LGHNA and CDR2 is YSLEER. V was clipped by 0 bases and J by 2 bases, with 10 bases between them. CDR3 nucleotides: TGCGCCAGCAGCCAAGATTACAGGGTACAAGAGACCCAGTACTTC. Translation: CASSQDYRVQETQYF.

DNA for the CDR3: TGTGCCAGCAGTTTCTTTAGCAGTCGTTACAATGAGCAGTTCTTC. Translated: CASSFFSSRYNEQFF. The chain uses TRBV28 and TRBJ2-1; unclear D gene. Germline V gene lookup returns CDR1 MDHEN and CDR2 SYDVKM. V lost 3 bases and J 4 bases, leaving 13 bases between the germline ends. This CDR3 comprises 15 residues. Filled out from reference TRBV28 and TRBJ2-1, the complete variable domain reads DVKVTQSSRYLVKRTGEKVFLECVQDMDHENMFWYRQDPGLGLRLIYFSYDVKMKEKGDIPEGYSVSREKKERFSLILESASTNQTSMYLCASSFFSSRYNEQFFGPGTRLTVL.

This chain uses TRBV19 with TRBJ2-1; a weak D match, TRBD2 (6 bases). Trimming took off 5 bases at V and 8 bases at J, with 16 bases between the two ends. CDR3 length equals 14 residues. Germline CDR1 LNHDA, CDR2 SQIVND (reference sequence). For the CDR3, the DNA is TGTGCCAGTAGTGGACTACCAGATCCGTATGAGCAGTTCTTC. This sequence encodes CASSGLPDPYEQFF.

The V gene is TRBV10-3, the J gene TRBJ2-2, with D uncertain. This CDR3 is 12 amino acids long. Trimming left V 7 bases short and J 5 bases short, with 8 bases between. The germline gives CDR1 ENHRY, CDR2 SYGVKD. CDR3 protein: CAIMGITGELFF. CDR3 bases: TGTGCCATCATGGGGATTACCGGGGAGCTGTTTTTT.

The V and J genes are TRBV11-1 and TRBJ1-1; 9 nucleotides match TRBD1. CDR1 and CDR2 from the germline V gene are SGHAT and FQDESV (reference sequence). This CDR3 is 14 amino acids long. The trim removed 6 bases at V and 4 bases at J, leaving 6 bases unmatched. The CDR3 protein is CASRTGQGATEAFF. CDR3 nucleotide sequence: TGTGCCAGCAGAACGGGACAGGGAGCCACTGAAGCTTTCTTT.

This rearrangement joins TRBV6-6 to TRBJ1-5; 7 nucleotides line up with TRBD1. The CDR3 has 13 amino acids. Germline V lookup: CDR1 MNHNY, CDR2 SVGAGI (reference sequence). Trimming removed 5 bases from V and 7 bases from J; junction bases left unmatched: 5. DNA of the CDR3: TGTGCCAGCAGTCCAGGGGGGGGACAGCCCCAGCATTTT. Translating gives CASSPGGGQPQHF.

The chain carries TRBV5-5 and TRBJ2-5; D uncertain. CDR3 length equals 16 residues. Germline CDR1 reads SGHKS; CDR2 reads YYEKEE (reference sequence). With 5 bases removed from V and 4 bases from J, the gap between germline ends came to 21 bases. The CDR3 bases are TGTGCCAGCAGGAAGCCGGGCCAAAGGGAAGGAGAGACCCAGTACTTC. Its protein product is CASRKPGQREGETQYF. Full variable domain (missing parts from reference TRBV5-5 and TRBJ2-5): DAGVTQSPTHLIKTRGQQVTLRCSPISGHKSVSWYQQVLGQGPQFIFQYYEKEERGRGNFPDRFSARQFPNYSSELNVNALLLGDSALYLCASRKPGQREGETQYFGPGTRLLVL.

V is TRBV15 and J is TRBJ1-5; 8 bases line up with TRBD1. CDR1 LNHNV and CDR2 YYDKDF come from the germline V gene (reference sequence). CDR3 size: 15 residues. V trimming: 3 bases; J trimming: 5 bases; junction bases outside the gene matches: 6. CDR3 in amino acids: CATSSRDRSDQPQHF. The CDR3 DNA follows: TGTGCCACCAGCAGCCGGGACAGGTCGGATCAGCCCCAGCATTTT.